This TCR beta chain was documented in a study of cytomegalovirus exposure and HLA in healthy donors. Germline lookup yields CDR1 SGHNT and CDR2 YYREEE (reference sequence). The V gene end was trimmed by 6 bases and the J gene end by 2 bases; junction bases not matched to a gene: 5. This CDR3 region has 15 residues. Donors were ostensibly healthy at sampling, although undocumented immune exposures were probable. The study ran its PCR with 60 Vbeta and 13 Jbeta primers. Generated by immunoSEQ multiplex PCR, the TCRdb table keeps only in-frame clones and is missing some. The sample carries roughly 150,000 clones, over 70% recorded once.

The rearrangement joins TRBV5-4 to TRBJ1-1; TRBD1 matches at 12 bases. This TCR came from a man aged 25 to 45 in good health and CMV-seropositive. Material: PBMCs. The DNA for the CDR3 is TGTGCCAGCACCGGGACAGGGGGCTTTAACACTGAAGCTTTCTTT. As protein: CASTGTGGFNTEAFF.